What follows are 28 T cell receptor beta chains derived from one specimen sequenced in a study of cytomegalovirus exposure and HLA in healthy donors. Vbeta (60) and Jbeta (13) primers were used in the PCR. Clones were sequenced by immunoSEQ multiplex PCR, and TCRdb holds only the in-frame ones, with some missing. Of over 120,000 clones in the sample, 80% were seen once. Specimen: PBMCs. These receptors came from a man aged 40-55 years in good health and CMV-seronegative.

This clone was seen just once. The chain joins TRBV5-1 to TRBJ1-1; no reliable D call. V shed 4 bases and J shed 0 bases, with 13 bases lying between them. The CDR3 contains 15 residues. Germline V gene data show CDR1 as SGHRS and CDR2 as YFSETQ. CDR3 coding DNA: TGCGCCAGCAGCATCTCAACAGCCATGAACACTGAAGCTTTCTTT. Encoded protein: CASSISTAMNTEAFF.

The rearrangement joins TRBV27 to TRBJ1-1; D not certain. Germline V gene lookup returns CDR1 MNHEY and CDR2 SMNVEV (reference sequence). There are 12 residues in the CDR3. The germline V and J ends were trimmed by 6 bases and 7 bases, with 12 bases remaining between them. The CDR3 here is CASSLRGSEAFF. CDR3 sequence (DNA): TGTGCCAGCAGCCTTAGAGGCAGTGAAGCTTTCTTT.

The CDR3 DNA reads TGTGCCAGCAGCTTAGTAGATAGCAATCAGCCCCAGCATTTT. Protein sequence: CASSLVDSNQPQHF. This chain joins TRBV7-2 and TRBJ1-5; D uncertain. V shed 1 base and J shed 0 bases, with 4 bases lying between them. Germline V gene sequence: CDR1 SGHTA, CDR2 FQGNSA. The CDR3 sequence is 14 residues long.

The chain links TRBV6-1 to TRBJ2-5, with a weak D call TRBD1 (6 bases). This CDR3 region has 14 residues. Germline CDR1 is MNHNS and CDR2 is SASEGT. Trimming pared 2 bases from V and 5 bases from J, leaving 12 bases between. The CDR3 DNA reads as TGTGCCAGCAGTGAAAGGGGCAGGGGTGAGACCCAGTACTTC. It yields the protein CASSERGRGETQYF.

This clone was seen a single time. The J gene is TRBJ1-1, the V gene TRBV15; 12 nucleotides agree with TRBD1. The CDR3 is 15 residues long. V dropped 3 bases and J dropped 3; count of bases not matched to a gene: 2. From germline, CDR1 is LNHNV and CDR2 YYDKDF (reference sequence). The CDR3 region has the DNA TGTGCCACCAGCAGCGGGGACAGGGGGCACACTGAAGCTTTCTTT. Its translation is CATSSGDRGHTEAFF.

The chain links TRBV6-5 to TRBJ1-6, with 8 bases fitting TRBD1. The CDR3 covers 15 residues. V gave up 7 bases and J gave up 7 bases; unmatched junction bases: 9. Germline V gene data show CDR1 as MNHEY and CDR2 as SVGAGI. The CDR3 spells CASKPTGVANSPLHF. The CDR3 DNA reads as TGTGCCAGCAAACCGACAGGGGTCGCAAATTCACCCCTCCACTTT.

This clone appeared once. The rearrangement links TRBV7-9 to TRBJ2-7; 9 nucleotides line up with TRBD1. The CDR3 contains 17 residues. Per the germline V gene, CDR1 is SEHNR and CDR2 is FQNEAQ (reference sequence). Trimming took 1 base from V and 5 from J; bases not matched to a gene: 12. The CDR3 is CASSLDEVVQGADEQYF. CDR3 DNA: TGTGCCAGCAGCTTAGATGAGGTGGTACAGGGGGCAGACGAGCAGTACTTC.

The chain carries TRBV19 and TRBJ1-2; perhaps TRBD1 as D (6 bases). Per the germline V gene, CDR1 is LNHDA and CDR2 is SQIVND (reference sequence). V was cut by 10 bases and J by 4 bases, with 19 bases left in between. This CDR3 has 14 residues. This chain's CDR3 is CATRGGAPSYGYTF. CDR3 DNA: TGTGCCACTCGGGGGGGGGCCCCAAGCTATGGCTACACCTTC.

This chain joins TRBV7-9 and TRBJ1-1, with 7 bases aligning to TRBD1. CDR1 is SEHNR and CDR2 is FQNEAQ in the germline V gene (reference sequence). The CDR3 has 15 amino acids. J gave up 1 base and V 1 base, and 3 bases lay outside the gene matches. Written as DNA, the CDR3 is TGTGCCAGCAGCTTAGAAGGGGGCTGGAACACTGAAGCTTTCTTT. Translation: CASSLEGGWNTEAFF.

This chain connects TRBV7-8 to TRBJ2-7; 7 nucleotides agree with TRBD2. CDR1 and CDR2 (germline): SGHVS, FQNEAQ. This CDR3 is built from 11 residues. The V gene end was trimmed by 7 bases and the J gene end by 6 bases; junction bases not matched to a gene: 3. CDR3 nucleotide sequence: TGTGCCAGCACGGGGGGAATCGAGCAGTACTTC. Translated, it gives CASTGGIEQYF.

V gene TRBV30 combines with J gene TRBJ1-5; D is perhaps TRBD1 (6 bases). V was trimmed by 3 bases and J by 4 bases, leaving 13 bases between them. This CDR3 has 14 amino acids. Looked up from germline, CDR1 is GTSNPN and CDR2 is SVGIG (reference sequence). In DNA form, the CDR3 reads TGTGCCTGGAGCCGGGGGGGGCAAAATCAGCCCCAGCATTTT. Protein: CAWSRGGQNQPQHF. Full variable domain (rest looked up from reference TRBV30 and TRBJ1-5): SQTIHQWPATLVQPVGSPLSLECTVEGTSNPNLYWYRQAAGRGLQLLFYSVGIGQISSEVPQNLSASRPQDRQFILSSKKLLLSDSGFYLCAWSRGGQNQPQHFGDGTRLSIL.

The gene calls are TRBV6-1 and TRBJ2-2; possible D gene TRBD2, 6 bases. Per the germline V gene, CDR1 is MNHNS and CDR2 is SASEGT. There are 15 residues in the CDR3. Trimming removed 7 bases at V and 4 bases at J, with 16 bases between. In nucleotides, the CDR3 is TGTGCCAGCAAAATCGGGGGTGTGCGCACCGGGGAGCTGTTTTTT. This translates into CASKIGGVRTGELFF.

Notes on this clone: Its ends do not fully match the called genes, so a read error is possible. The chain couples TRBV6-1 to TRBJ1-2, with D possibly TRBD1 on 5 matching bases. Per the germline V gene, CDR1 is MNHNS and CDR2 is SASEGT. There are 15 residues in the CDR3. The CDR3 nucleotides are TGTGCCAGCAGGGACTATAGGGGACGTGTGGATGGCCACACCTTC. Translating gives CASRDYRGRVDGHTF.

The CDR3 DNA reads TGCGCCAGCAGTAACGGGTCAGTGACTGAAGCTTTCTTT. Protein: CASSNGSVTEAFF. The chain links TRBV5-1 to TRBJ1-1; no reliable D call. Trimming stripped 5 bases from V and 5 bases from J, with 13 bases between. The length of the CDR3 is 13 residues. CDR1 SGHRS and CDR2 YFSETQ come from the germline V gene.

This clone was seen just once. V usage is TRBV7-6 and J usage is TRBJ1-1, with TRBD1 as a possible D gene (5 bases). The CDR3 loop spans 15 amino acids. With 6 bases removed from V and 5 bases from J, the gap between germline ends came to 19 bases. Germline CDR1 reads SGHVS; CDR2 reads FNYEAQ. The CDR3 loop reads CASSLGARGRTEAFF. In DNA form, the CDR3 reads TGTGCCAGCAGTCTAGGGGCCCGGGGGAGGACTGAAGCTTTCTTT.

The rearrangement joins TRBV4-3 to TRBJ2-2, with 7 bases fitting TRBD1. The tail of the sequence fits TRBJ1-3 better, so the J call may be wrong. From germline, CDR1 is LGHNA and CDR2 YSLEER. This CDR3 spans 17 amino acids. This CDR3 reads CASSQERGQWSGNTIYF. CDR3 in DNA: TGCGCCAGCAGCCAAGAAAGGGGGCAATGGTCTGGAAACACCATATATTTT.

There are a few counts of this clone. The rearrangement joins TRBV9 to TRBJ1-4; TRBD1 agrees at 9 bases. The junction had 13 bases not matched to a gene; V was cut back by 4 bases and J by 9 bases. Germline CDR1 reads SGDLS; CDR2 reads YYNGEE. The CDR3 is made up of 16 amino acids. The CDR3 reads CASSNNRGRSRQKLFF. CDR3 nucleotides: TGTGCCAGCAGCAATAACAGGGGGCGCAGTCGGCAAAAACTGTTTTTT.

The chain is built from TRBV7-8 and TRBJ2-7; maybe TRBD1 (5 bases). V was trimmed by 2 bases and J by 3 bases, leaving 14 bases between them. Germline CDR1 is SGHVS and CDR2 is FQNEAQ. The CDR3 is made up of 15 amino acids. CDR3 coding DNA: TGTGCCAGCAGCTTAAGTGCCGGCAGGGTCTACGAGCAGTACTTC. It specifies CASSLSAGRVYEQYF.

The chain uses TRBV11-2 and TRBJ1-6; possibly TRBD1 for D (6 bases). This CDR3 spans 13 amino acids. Trimming pared 5 bases from V and 9 bases from J, leaving 11 bases between. Germline-derived CDR1 and CDR2 are SGHAT and FQNNGV. This CDR3 reads CASSETGGSPLHF. As DNA, the CDR3 is TGTGCCAGCAGCGAGACAGGCGGTTCACCCCTCCACTTT.

The genes are TRBV9 and TRBJ2-3; TRBD2 matches 11 bases. The V segment lost 0 bases and the J segment 0 bases; nucleotides outside the gene matches: 3. CDR3 length: 17 amino acids. Germline V lookup: CDR1 SGDLS, CDR2 YYNGEE. In DNA, the CDR3 is TGTGCCAGCAGCGTAGTAGCGGGGGGGACTAGCACAGATACGCAGTATTTT. It codes for CASSVVAGGTSTDTQYF.

The chain links TRBV30 to TRBJ2-1; D is perhaps TRBD1 (6 bases). The ends were cut back, 2 bases at V and 3 bases at J, with 14 bases in the middle. Per the germline V gene, CDR1 is GTSNPN and CDR2 is SVGIG (reference sequence). This CDR3 comprises 15 residues. The CDR3 bases are TGTGCCTGGAGTAGCCAGGGGCGCCTCTACAATGAGCAGTTCTTC. This translates into CAWSSQGRLYNEQFF.

J is TRBJ1-4 and V is TRBV6-6; weak D call: TRBD1 (5 bases). The CDR3 runs to 16 residues. Per germline, CDR1 MNHNY and CDR2 SVGAGI (reference sequence). V lost 2 bases and J 0 bases, leaving 10 bases between the germline ends. CDR3 bases: TGTGCCAGCAGTTACGGGGGGAGGGCAACTAATGAAAAACTGTTTTTT. It translates to CASSYGGRATNEKLFF.

The chain has TRBV27 and TRBJ1-1; 7 nucleotides align to TRBD1. The CDR3 has 13 amino acids. The ends lost 6 bases at V and 5 bases at J; junction bases unmatched: 6. The germline CDR1 and CDR2 sequences are MNHEY and SMNVEV (reference sequence). The CDR3 nucleotides read TGTGCCAGCAGGGATACAGGGGCGACTGAAGCTTTCTTT. Translating it yields CASRDTGATEAFF.

The rearrangement uses TRBV28 and TRBJ1-3, with TRBD1 identical over 7 bases. Germline V gene lookup returns CDR1 MDHEN and CDR2 SYDVKM. J was trimmed by 6 bases and V by 5 bases; bases with no gene match: 10. The CDR3 is 15 residues long. CDR3 sequence: CASSTQGGAANTIYF. Here the CDR3 DNA reads TGTGCCAGCAGTACACAAGGGGGCGCGGCAAACACCATATATTTT.

Details on this clone: At one of its ends the junction is not consistent with the germline gene, which may arise from a read error. The sample holds other DNA sequences that translate to the same CDR3. V and J are TRBV15 and TRBJ1-6; D remains unclear. CDR3 length: 14 residues. The V gene's germline CDR1 is LNHNV and CDR2 YYDKDF (reference sequence). The CDR3 loop is CATSTAGHNSPLHF. The CDR3 DNA reads as TGTGCCACCAGCACCGCCGGTCATAATTCCCCCCTCCACTTT. The entire variable domain, with the rest obtained from reference TRBV15 and TRBJ1-6, is as follows: DAMVIQNPRYQVTQFGKPVTLSCSQTLNHNVMYWYQQKSSQAPKLLFHYYDKDFNNEADTPDNFQSRRPNTSFCFLDIRSPGLGDTAMYLCATSTAGHNSPLHFGNGTRLTVT.

A note on this clone: Other DNA sequences in this specimen translate into the identical CDR3. The rearrangement links TRBV19 to TRBJ1-2; no definite D call. Trimming removed 2 bases at V and 4 bases at J, with 5 bases between. CDR1 and CDR2 from the germline V gene are LNHDA and SQIVND (reference sequence). The CDR3 contains 12 residues. The CDR3 sequence: CASSISVYGYTF. CDR3 in DNA: TGTGCCAGTAGTATATCAGTCTATGGCTACACCTTC.

This clone has a handful of counts. The V gene is TRBV2, the J gene TRBJ1-5; 8 positions match TRBD1. With V trimmed by 4 bases and J by 6 bases, 2 bases remained unmatched. Germline CDR1 SNHLY, CDR2 FYNNEI. CDR3 size: 13 residues. The chain's CDR3 is CASSGQGIQPQHF. The CDR3 coding sequence is TGTGCCAGCAGTGGACAGGGGATTCAGCCCCAGCATTTT.

This rearrangement joins TRBV2 to TRBJ1-2; perhaps TRBD1 as D (5 bases). Per the germline V gene, CDR1 is SNHLY and CDR2 is FYNNEI. V was cut by 7 bases and J by 6 bases, with 21 bases left in between. This CDR3 has 15 residues. CDR3 DNA: TGTGCCAGCACTATAGAGCGGGGCAGGAGGGATGGCTACACCTTC. Amino acid sequence: CASTIERGRRDGYTF.